Sequencing of this T cell receptor (beta chain) was carried out in a study of blood T cell repertoires in COVID-19 (dated by TCRdb to 2019 to 2021). Regarding the study in general: Collaborator samples came from the United States, Italy and Spain and covered acute and convalescent phases of COVID-19. The material from the prospective study consisted of cDNA or gDNA derived from T cells, B-cell-depleted T cells, or PBMCs. HLA class I and class II types, where available, came from metadata supplied by the sample provider rather than from assay-based typing. Subjects who had been exposed to COVID-19, were actively infected with it, or had recovered from it provided the deeply sampled blood TCRbeta repertoires that made up the dataset. The samples were drawn from two sources: the first 160 participants of the ongoing ImmuneRACE study, and some 1,300 subjects contributed by 6 global collaborators. A freely available public database, intended as a resource for researchers studying the immune response to SARS-CoV-2, is where the repertoires were released. The sample metadata nearly always contained a de-identified subject ID, COVID-19 status, age in years and sex. Broader findings and caveats from the paper: How much clinical and demographic metadata was included differed by source and by participant, and the metadata was provided uncurated.

The germline V gene specifies MGHRA as CDR1 and YSYEKL as CDR2. Ends trimmed: V by 4 bases, J by 5 bases; bases unmatched to a gene: 8. The cysteine opens and the phenylalanine closes a CDR3 of 15 amino acids. Solely the CDR3 DNA is kept, with 45 bases framed from the first base. The immunoSEQ Assay, a bias-controlled multiplex PCR, was used to amplify TCRbeta CDR3 regions from genomic DNA. As for the authors' bioinformatics: Nucleated cell counts per sample were estimated from amplification of reference gene primers within the assay. To quantify the absolute abundance of each unique TCRbeta CDR3 rearrangement, sequence reads were collapsed and filtered. For each sample, productive Simpson clonality was calculated as the square root of Simpson's diversity index across productive rearrangements. TCRdb obtained this table from immuneACCESS and retained in-frame rearrangements with V and J assigned. These tables miss some clones; where compared with another copy, unresolved V genes account for less than half of the shortfall, and the remainder is unexplained. V and J calls and clone size are as listed in that table; D and trimming were resolved from the DNA. Within this sample are 350,000 or so clones, with about 87% of them counted one time only. The top ten hold more than 9% of the sample.

One collaborating source in Seattle enrolled patients while the patients were actively infected and followed the patients over time throughout the course of disease. Whole blood was collected in K2EDTA tubes by collaborating institutions according to the institutions' own protocols. For TCRbeta analysis, collaborators shipped samples in one of three forms: frozen whole blood, isolated PBMCs, or DNA extracted from either of those sample types. Regarding this clone: The target of this receptor is not known. No clone much larger than this one lies a single base away; base qualities are absent.

Recombination joined TRBV4-1 with TRBJ2-5; TRBD1 agrees with 9 junctional bases. The sequence derives from a woman younger than 45 with COVID-19, enrolled during active disease. The sequenced sample consisted of peripheral blood. The CDR3 amino acid sequence is: CASSPRDREGETQYF. The sequenced DNA is TGCGCCAGCAGCCCCCGGGACAGGGAGGGGGAGACCCAGTACTTC.